This TCR beta chain was sequenced for a study of blood T cells in healthy people across ages. Study summary: About one barcoded beta molecule was captured per two T cells (by template switching).

Healthy Caucasians from Russia aged roughly 6 to 95 served as donors. RNA extraction gave at least 5.5 micrograms of total RNA per sample. A sample-barcoded 5' primer and a J-beta primer mix were used in a second PCR of about 6 to 12 cycles. MiXCR, run by TCRdb on the 5' RACE reads, gives a single entry per CDR3 protein. This sample has over 1,500,000 distinct CDR3 sequences, with roughly 50% found just once. There are 15 residues in the CDR3. The V end was cut by 4 bases, the J end by 7 bases, with 17 bases between. In germline, CDR1 is DFQATT, CDR2 SNEGSKA (reference sequence). This chain uses TRBV20-1 with TRBJ1-6; the D gene is possibly TRBD1 (5 bases). Specimen: blood. The source is a woman between 40 and 55 years old in good health. CDR3 coding DNA: TGCAGTGCTATGGGGGTGGATAGCCTCAATTCACCCCTCCACTTT. This gives the protein CSAMGVDSLNSPLHF.